This T cell receptor beta chain was captured in a study of T-cell memory formation after mild COVID-19. Trimming removed 4 bases at V and 1 base at J, with 7 bases between. The V gene's germline CDR1 is SQVTM and CDR2 ANQGSEA. The CDR3 consists of 12 residues. TCR alpha and TCR beta cDNA libraries carrying sample barcodes and UMIs were produced by 5'RACE using constant-segment primers. TCRdb analysed the 5' RACE reads with MiXCR anew, one entry per CDR3 protein. The data contain fewer than 650,000 distinct CDR3 sequences, less than 25% of them seen just once; the ten biggest clones take up around 9.2%.

The clonotype comes from an adult woman who had mild COVID-19 (a few samples of this study predate the infection). Cell type and time point are not known. Sample: PBMCs or a T cell subset sorted from them (not recorded which). This chain links TRBV29-1 with TRBJ1-1; D remains ambiguous. CDR3 amino acids: CSVGQSNTEAFF. CDR3 DNA sequence: TGCAGCGTTGGACAATCGAACACTGAAGCTTTCTTT. The whole variable domain, filled in from reference TRBV29-1 and TRBJ1-1, reads SAVISQKPSRDICQRGTSLTIQCQVDSQVTMMFWYRQQPGQSLTLIATANQGSEATYESGFVIDKFPISRPNLTFSTLTVSNMSPEDSSIYLCSVGQSNTEAFFGQGTRLTVV.